Sequencing of this T cell receptor (beta chain) was carried out in a study of T cell clones after liver transplantation. On the study more broadly: Immunosuppression withdrawal was tried within 2 years after liver transplantation in this trial.

The table came from immunoSEQ multiplex PCR; TCRdb's copy has only in-frame clones and leaves some out. The data show approximately 72,000 clones, with roughly nine tenths seen just once and roughly 2.7% held by the top ten. Thawed unstimulated PBMCs were FACS-sorted by CD3, CD4 and CD8 into two populations. This clone was picked up one time. V shed 0 bases and J 3 bases; nucleotides not matched to a gene: 11. In germline, CDR1 is SEHNR, CDR2 FQNEAQ (reference sequence). This CDR3 region has 17 residues. This chain uses TRBV7-9 with TRBJ2-7; 7 nucleotides agree with TRBD1. The sample was CD4+ T cells from blood, taken before liver transplant. The receptor was derived from a human donor who received a liver transplant. CDR3 DNA: TGTGCCAGCAGCTTAGCGTTAACAGGGGACCCAAACTACGAGCAGTACTTC. Amino acids: CASSLALTGDPNYEQYF.